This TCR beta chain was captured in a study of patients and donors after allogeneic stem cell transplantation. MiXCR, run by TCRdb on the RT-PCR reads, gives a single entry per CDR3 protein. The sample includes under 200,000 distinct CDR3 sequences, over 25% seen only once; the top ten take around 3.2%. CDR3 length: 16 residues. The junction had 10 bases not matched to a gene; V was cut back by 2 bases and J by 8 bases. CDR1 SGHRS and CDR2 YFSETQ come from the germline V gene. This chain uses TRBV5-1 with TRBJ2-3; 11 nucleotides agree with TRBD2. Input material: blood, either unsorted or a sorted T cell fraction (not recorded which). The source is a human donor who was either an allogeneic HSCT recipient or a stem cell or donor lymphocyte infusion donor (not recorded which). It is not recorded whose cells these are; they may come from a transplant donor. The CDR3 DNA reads TGCGCCAGCAGCTTCGAGGGACTAGCGGCTCAGGTTACGCAGTATTTT. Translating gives CASSFEGLAAQVTQYF. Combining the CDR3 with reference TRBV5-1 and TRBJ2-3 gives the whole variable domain KAGVTQTPRYLIKTRGQQVTLSCSPISGHRSVSWYQQTPGQGLQFLFEYFSETQRNKGNFPGRFSGRQFSNSRSEMNVSTLELGDSALYLCASSFEGLAAQVTQYFGPGTRLTVL.